Sequencing of this T cell receptor beta chain was carried out in a study of T cell responses to AZD1222 COVID-19 vaccine. A note on this clone: Antigen specificity is unknown.

V lost 1 base and J lost 12, with 13 bases in between. The CDR3 length is 14 residues. Germline V gives CDR1 LGHDT, CDR2 YNNKEL (reference sequence). Repertoires were generated with immunoSEQ multiplex PCR, while TCRdb's copy carries only in-frame clones and drops some. The sample consists of about 110,000 clones, around 87% of them appearing once. Study-level results: Researchers took repertoire samples only after the peak T cell response had come. Vaccination with two AZD1222 doses was followed by a rise in Spike-specific TCR breadth and depth. Donor demographics were predominantly white British with a female majority; clonal diversity may be underestimated. Recipients of AZD1222 seropositive at baseline numbered only 5 or 6.

The receptor's source is an adult in good health. V and J are TRBV3-1 (or the pseudogene TRBV3-2) and TRBJ1-6, with D perhaps matching TRBD1 (5 bases). The starting material was peripheral blood, obtained on day 0 of AZD1222 vaccination. The CDR3 DNA reads as TGTGCCAGCAGCCAAGCGGACGGCAGGGTACCCCTCCACTTT. Its protein product is CASSQADGRVPLHF.